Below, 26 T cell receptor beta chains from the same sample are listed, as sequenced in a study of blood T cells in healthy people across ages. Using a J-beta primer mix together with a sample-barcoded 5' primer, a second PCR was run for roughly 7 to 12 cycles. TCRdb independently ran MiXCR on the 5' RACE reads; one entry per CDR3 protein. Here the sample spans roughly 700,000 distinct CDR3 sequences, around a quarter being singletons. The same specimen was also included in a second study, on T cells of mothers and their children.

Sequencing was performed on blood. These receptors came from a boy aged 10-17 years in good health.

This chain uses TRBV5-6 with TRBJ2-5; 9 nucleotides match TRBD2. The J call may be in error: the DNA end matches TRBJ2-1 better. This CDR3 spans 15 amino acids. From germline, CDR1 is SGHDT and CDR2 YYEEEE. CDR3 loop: CASSLVAGGFTAQFF. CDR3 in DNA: TGTGCCAGCAGCTTGGTTGCGGGAGGGTTCACGGCGCAGTTCTTC.

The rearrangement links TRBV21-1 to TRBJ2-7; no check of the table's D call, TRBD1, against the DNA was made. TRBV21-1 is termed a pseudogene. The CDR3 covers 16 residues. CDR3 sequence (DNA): TGTGCCAGCAGCACCCTAAGATCGGGGCGCGTCCACGAGCAGTACTTC. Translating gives CASSTLRSGRVHEQYF.

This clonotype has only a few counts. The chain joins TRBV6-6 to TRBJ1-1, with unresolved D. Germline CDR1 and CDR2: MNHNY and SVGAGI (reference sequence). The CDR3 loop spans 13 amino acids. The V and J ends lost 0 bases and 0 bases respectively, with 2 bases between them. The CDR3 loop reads CASSYSVNTEAFF. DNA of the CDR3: TGTGCCAGCAGTTACTCAGTGAACACTGAAGCTTTCTTT.

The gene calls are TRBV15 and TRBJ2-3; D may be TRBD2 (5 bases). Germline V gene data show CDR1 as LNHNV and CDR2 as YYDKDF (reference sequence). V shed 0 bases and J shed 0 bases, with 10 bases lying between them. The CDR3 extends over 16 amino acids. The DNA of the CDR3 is TGTGCCACCAGCAGAGATAAACGGGGTAGCACAGATACGCAGTATTTT. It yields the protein CATSRDKRGSTDTQYF.

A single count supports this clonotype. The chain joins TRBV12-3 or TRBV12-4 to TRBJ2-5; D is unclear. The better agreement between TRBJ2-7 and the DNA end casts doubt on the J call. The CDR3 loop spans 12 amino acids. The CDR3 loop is CASSLEISEQYF. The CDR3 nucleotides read TGTGCCAGCAGTTTGGAGATCTCCGAGCAGTACTTC.

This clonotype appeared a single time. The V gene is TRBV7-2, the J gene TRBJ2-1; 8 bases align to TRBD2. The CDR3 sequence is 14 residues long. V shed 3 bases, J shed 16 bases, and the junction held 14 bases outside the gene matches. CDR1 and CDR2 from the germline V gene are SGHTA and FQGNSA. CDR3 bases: TGTGCCAGCAGCTTGACTCTAAACCGGGAGGGCCTTTTCTTC. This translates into CASSLTLNREGLFF.

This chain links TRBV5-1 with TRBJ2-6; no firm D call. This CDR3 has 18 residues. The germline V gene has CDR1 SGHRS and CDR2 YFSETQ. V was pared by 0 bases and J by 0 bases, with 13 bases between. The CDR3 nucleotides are TGCGCCAGCAGCTTGGTGCCATGGGTAAGCTCTGGGGCCAACGTCCTGACTTTC. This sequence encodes CASSLVPWVSSGANVLTF.

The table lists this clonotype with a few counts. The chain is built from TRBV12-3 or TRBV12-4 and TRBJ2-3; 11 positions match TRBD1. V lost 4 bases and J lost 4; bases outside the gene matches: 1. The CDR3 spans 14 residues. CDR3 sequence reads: CASSWTGGPDTQYF. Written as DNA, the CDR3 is TGTGCCAGCAGTTGGACAGGGGGCCCAGATACGCAGTATTTT.

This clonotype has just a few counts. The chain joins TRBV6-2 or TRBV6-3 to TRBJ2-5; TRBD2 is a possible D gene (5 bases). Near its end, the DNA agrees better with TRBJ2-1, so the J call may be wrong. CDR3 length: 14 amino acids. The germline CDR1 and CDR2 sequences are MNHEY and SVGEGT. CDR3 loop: CASSYSEVRNEQFF. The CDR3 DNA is TGTGCCAGCAGTTACTCGGAGGTTCGGAATGAGCAGTTCTTC.

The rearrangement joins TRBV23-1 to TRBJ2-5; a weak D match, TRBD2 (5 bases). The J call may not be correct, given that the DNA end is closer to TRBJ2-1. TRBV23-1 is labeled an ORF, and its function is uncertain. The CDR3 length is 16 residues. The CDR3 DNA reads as TGCGCCAGCAGTCAATCGCATGGAATTGGGAGCAATGAGCAGTTCTTC. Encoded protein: CASSQSHGIGSNEQFF.

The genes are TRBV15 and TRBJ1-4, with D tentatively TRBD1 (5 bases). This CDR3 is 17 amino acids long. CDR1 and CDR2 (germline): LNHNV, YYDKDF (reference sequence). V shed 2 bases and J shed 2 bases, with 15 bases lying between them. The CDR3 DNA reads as TGTGCCACCAGCAGATCTTCGTTGGAGGGGACTAATGAAAAACTGTTTTTT. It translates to CATSRSSLEGTNEKLFF.

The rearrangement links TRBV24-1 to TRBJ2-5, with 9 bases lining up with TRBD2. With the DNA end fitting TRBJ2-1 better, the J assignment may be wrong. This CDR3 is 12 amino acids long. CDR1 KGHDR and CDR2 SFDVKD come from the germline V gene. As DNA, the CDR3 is TGTGCCACCAGTGATCTAGCGGGGGAGCAGTTCTTC. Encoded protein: CATSDLAGEQFF.

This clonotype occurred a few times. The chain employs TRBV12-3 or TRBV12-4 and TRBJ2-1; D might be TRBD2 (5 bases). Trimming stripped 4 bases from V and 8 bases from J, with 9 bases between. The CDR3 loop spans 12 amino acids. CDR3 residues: CASSSPADEQFF. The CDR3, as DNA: TGTGCCAGCAGTTCCCCAGCGGATGAGCAGTTCTTC.

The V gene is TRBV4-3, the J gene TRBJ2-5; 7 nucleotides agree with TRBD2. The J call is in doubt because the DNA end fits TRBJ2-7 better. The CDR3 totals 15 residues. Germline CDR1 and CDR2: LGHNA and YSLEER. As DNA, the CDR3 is TGCGCCAGCAGCCAAGCATCCAGCGGGGCCTACGAGCAGTACTTC. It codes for CASSQASSGAYEQYF.

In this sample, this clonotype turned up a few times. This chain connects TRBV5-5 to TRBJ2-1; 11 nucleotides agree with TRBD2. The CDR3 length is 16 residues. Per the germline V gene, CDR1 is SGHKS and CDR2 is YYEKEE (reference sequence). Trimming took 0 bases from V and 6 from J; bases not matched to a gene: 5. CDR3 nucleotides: TGTGCCAGCAGCTTGGTTGATAGCGGGAGGGGCAATGAGCAGTTCTTC. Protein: CASSLVDSGRGNEQFF.

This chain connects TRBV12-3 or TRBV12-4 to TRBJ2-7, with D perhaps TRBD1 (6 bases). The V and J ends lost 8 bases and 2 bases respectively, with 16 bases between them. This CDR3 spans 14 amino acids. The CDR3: CASGSGTHTYEQYF. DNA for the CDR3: TGTGCCAGCGGATCGGGGACACACACCTACGAGCAGTACTTC.

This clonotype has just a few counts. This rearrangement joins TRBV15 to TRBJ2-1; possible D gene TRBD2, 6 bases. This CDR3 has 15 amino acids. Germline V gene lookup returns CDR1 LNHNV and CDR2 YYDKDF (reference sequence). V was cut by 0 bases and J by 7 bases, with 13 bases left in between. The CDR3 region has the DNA TGTGCCACCAGCAGAGACATTGGGGAGGCGAATGAGCAGTTCTTC. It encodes CATSRDIGEANEQFF.

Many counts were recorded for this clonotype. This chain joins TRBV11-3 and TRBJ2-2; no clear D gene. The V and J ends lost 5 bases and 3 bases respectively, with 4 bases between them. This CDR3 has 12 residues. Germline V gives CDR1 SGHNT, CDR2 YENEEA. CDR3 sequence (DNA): TGTGCCAGCAGCAGAGACACCGGGGAGCTGTTTTTT. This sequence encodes CASSRDTGELFF.

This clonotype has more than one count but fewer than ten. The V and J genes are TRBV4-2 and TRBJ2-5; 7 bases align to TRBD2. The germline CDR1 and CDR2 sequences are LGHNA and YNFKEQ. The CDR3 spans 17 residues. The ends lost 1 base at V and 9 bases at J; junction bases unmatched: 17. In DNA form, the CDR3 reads TGTGCCAGCAGCCAAGCCTCGCGGGCGGGAGTAGGGGAGGCCCAGTACTTC. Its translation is CASSQASRAGVGEAQYF.

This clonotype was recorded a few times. The CDR3 sequence: CSVPGTSGRRELFF. The CDR3 bases are TGCAGCGTTCCGGGGACTAGCGGGAGAAGGGAGCTGTTTTTT. The V gene is TRBV29-1, the J gene TRBJ2-2; 14 bases are shared with TRBD2. After removal of 5 bases from V and 9 bases from J, the junction contained 5 bases not matched to a gene. The CDR3 length is 14 residues. Per germline, CDR1 SQVTM and CDR2 ANQGSEA.

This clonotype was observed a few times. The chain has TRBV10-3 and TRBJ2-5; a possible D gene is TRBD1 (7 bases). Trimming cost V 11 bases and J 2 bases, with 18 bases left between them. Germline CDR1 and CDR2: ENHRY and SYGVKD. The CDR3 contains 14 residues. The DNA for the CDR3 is TGTGCCGTTCGGCGGGACAGATCGCAAGAGACCCAGTACTTC. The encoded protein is CAVRRDRSQETQYF.

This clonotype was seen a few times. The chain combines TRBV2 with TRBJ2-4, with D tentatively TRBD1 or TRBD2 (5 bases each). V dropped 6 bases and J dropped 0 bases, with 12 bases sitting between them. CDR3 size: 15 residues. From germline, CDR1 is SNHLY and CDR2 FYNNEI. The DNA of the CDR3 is TGTGCCAGCAGGCCGGGACCATCAGCCAAAAACATTCAGTACTTC. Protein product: CASRPGPSAKNIQYF.

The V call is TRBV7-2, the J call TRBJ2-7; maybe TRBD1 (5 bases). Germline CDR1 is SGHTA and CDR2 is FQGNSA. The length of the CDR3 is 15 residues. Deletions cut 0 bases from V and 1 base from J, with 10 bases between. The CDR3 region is CASSLADPGSYEQYF. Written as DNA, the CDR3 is TGTGCCAGCAGCTTAGCGGATCCAGGGTCCTACGAGCAGTACTTC.

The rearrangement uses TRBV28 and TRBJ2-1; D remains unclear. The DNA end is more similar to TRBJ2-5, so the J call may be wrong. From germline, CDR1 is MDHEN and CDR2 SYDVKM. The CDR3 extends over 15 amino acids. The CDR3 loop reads CASSLAREFQETQYF. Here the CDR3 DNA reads TGTGCCAGCAGTTTAGCGCGAGAGTTCCAAGAGACCCAGTACTTC.

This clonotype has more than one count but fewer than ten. CDR3 sequence (DNA): TGTGCCAGCAGCAGCGTAGCGGGAGTGGGGGAGACCCAGTACTTC. The encoded protein is CASSSVAGVGETQYF. The chain has TRBV7-2 and TRBJ2-5, with 9 bases matching TRBD2. The CDR3 covers 15 residues. V gave up 5 bases and J gave up 5 bases; unmatched junction bases: 9. Germline loops: CDR1 SGHTA, CDR2 FQGNSA.

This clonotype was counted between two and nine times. DNA of the CDR3: TGTGCCATCAGTGGGCACAGCGATTCGAACACCGGGGAGCTGTTTTTT. Translation: CAISGHSDSNTGELFF. The V call is TRBV10-3, the J call TRBJ2-2; D ambiguous. V shed 4 bases and J shed 0 bases, with 12 bases lying between them. The germline V gene encodes CDR1 ENHRY and CDR2 SYGVKD. The CDR3 contains 16 residues.